This T cell receptor beta chain was sequenced in a study of OX40 agonist ivuxolimab in advanced cancers. Findings and caveats of the study: Antigen specificity remained undetermined for the expanded peripheral T cells. CD4+ and CD8+ T cells in blood underwent clonal expansion by week 6 at 0.1 to 3.0 mg/kg.

TCRdb's copy holds only in-frame clones and misses some; the assay was immunoSEQ multiplex PCR. The repertoire holds around 82,000 clones, with 70% to 90% as singletons. This CDR3 contains 17 residues. Losses at the gene ends were 4 bases for V and 1 base for J; bases not matched to a gene: 6. In germline, CDR1 is MGHRA, CDR2 YSYEKL. In regard to this clone: Its specificity is unknown.

This clonotype originated in an adult with an advanced solid tumor such as melanoma, head and neck, liver or kidney cancer. Sequences were derived from CD4+ or CD8+ T cells sorted from blood, sampled in a trial of the OX40 agonist ivuxolimab. V is TRBV4-1 and J is TRBJ2-1; 11 bases match TRBD2. The chain's CDR3 is CASSPGASGRSYNEQFF. The CDR3 DNA is TGCGCCAGCAGCCCCGGGGCTAGCGGGAGGTCCTACAATGAGCAGTTCTTC.